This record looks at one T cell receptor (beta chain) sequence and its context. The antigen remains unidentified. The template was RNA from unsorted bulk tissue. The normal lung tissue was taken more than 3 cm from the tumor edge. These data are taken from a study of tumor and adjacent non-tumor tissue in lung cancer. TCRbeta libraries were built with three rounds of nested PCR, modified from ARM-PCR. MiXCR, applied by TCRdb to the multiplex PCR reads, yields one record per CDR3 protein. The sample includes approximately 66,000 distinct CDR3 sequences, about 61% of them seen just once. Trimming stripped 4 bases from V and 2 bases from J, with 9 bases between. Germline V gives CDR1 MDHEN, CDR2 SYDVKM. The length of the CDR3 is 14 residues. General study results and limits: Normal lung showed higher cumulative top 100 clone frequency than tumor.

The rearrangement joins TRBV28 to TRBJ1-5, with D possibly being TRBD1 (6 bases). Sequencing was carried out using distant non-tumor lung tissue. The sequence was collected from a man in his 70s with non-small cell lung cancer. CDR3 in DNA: TGTGCCAGCAGTTCAGGGGTCGGCAATCAGCCCCAGCATTTT. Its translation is CASSSGVGNQPQHF.